This TCR beta chain was obtained from a study of technical replicates of blood from a handful of donors. V lost 7 bases and J 0 bases, leaving 12 bases between the germline ends. The CDR3 loop spans 14 amino acids. Per the germline V gene, CDR1 is MGHRA and CDR2 is YSYEKL. Generated by immunoSEQ multiplex PCR, the TCRdb table keeps only in-frame clones and is missing some. The repertoire includes tens of thousands of clones, 96% of them detected once, and more than 0.15% sits in the top ten. The source is a human donor in good health. The chain combines TRBV4-1 with TRBJ1-1; D is unresolved. The specimen was T cells isolated from PBMCs. The CDR3 DNA reads as TGCGCCAGCACCAAAGGAACAGTGAACACTGAAGCTTTCTTT. Protein: CASTKGTVNTEAFF.